These 5 T cell receptor beta chains share one sample of origin, sequenced in a study of PD-L1 blockade in urothelial cancer. Sequencing was performed with immunoSEQ multiplex PCR; in TCRdb, only in-frame clones are kept and a portion is missing. Among approximately 40,000 clones, less than 90% were seen once, and the ten largest hold over 20%. Regarding time point: peripheral blood 6 weeks after treatment start. The source material was PBMCs, sampled around atezolizumab (anti-PD-L1) treatment. The receptor set was obtained from a man in his 60s with urothelial cancer.

The J gene is TRBJ1-4, the V gene TRBV12-5; TRBD1 matches 9 bases. Per germline, CDR1 LGHNT and CDR2 FRNRAP. CDR3 length: 17 residues. Trimming cost V 6 bases and J 8 bases; bases outside gene matches: 16. Here the CDR3 reads CASGRAITGGAVEKLFF. For the CDR3, the DNA is TGTGCTAGTGGCAGAGCGATAACAGGGGGCGCAGTGGAAAAACTGTTTTTT.

This rearrangement joins TRBV6-5 to TRBJ1-1; a weak D match, TRBD1 (6 bases). The germline CDR1 and CDR2 sequences are MNHEY and SVGAGI. V was pared by 6 bases and J by 1 base, with 15 bases between. This CDR3 contains 15 residues. The CDR3 nucleotides are TGTGCCAGCAGGCCGCAGGGGATGAGGAACACTGAAGCTTTCTTT. It yields the protein CASRPQGMRNTEAFF.

Written as DNA, the CDR3 is TGTGCCAGCAGCTTTTATAGGGGCGGGGAGCTGTTTTTT. It is translated as CASSFYRGGELFF. The chain joins TRBV5-4 to TRBJ2-2, with D perhaps matching TRBD1 (5 bases). The V end was cut by 2 bases, the J end by 7 bases, with 9 bases between. The germline gives CDR1 SGHNT, CDR2 YYREEE (reference sequence). The CDR3 sequence is 13 residues long.

This sequence joins TRBV18 and TRBJ2-1, with D possibly matching TRBD1 (6 bases). The CDR3 consists of 13 residues. V was cut by 3 bases and J by 7 bases, with 10 bases left in between. From germline, CDR1 is KGHSH and CDR2 LQKENI. CDR3: CASSPMRGNEQFF. The CDR3 bases are TGTGCCAGCTCACCGATGAGGGGGAATGAGCAGTTCTTC.

This rearrangement joins TRBV27 to TRBJ2-7, with a weak D call TRBD2 (5 bases). Germline loops: CDR1 MNHEY, CDR2 SMNVEV (reference sequence). Trimming took off 2 bases at V and 0 bases at J, with 11 bases between the two ends. The CDR3 is made up of 15 amino acids. In DNA form, the CDR3 reads TGTGCCAGCAGTTTAAGGCGGGTTGACTCCTACGAGCAGTACTTC. Its translation: CASSLRRVDSYEQYF.